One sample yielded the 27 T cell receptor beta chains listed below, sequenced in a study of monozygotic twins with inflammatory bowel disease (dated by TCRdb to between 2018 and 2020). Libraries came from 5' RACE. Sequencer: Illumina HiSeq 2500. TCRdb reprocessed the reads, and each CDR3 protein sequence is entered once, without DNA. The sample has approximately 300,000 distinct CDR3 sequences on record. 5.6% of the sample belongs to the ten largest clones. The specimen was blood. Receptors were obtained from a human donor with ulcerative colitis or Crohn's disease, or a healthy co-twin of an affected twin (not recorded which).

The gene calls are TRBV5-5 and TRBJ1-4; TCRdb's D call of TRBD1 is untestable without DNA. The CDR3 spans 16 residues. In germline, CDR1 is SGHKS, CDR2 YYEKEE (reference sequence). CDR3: CASSLVGGQINEKLFF.

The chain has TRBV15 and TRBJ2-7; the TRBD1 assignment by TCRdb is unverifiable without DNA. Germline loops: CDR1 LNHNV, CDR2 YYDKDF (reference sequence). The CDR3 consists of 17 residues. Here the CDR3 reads CATSRTRAGGASYEQYF.

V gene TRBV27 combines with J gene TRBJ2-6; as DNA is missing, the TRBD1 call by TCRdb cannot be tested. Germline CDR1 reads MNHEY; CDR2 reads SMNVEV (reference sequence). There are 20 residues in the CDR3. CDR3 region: CASSLFYKNRDRPGANVLTF.

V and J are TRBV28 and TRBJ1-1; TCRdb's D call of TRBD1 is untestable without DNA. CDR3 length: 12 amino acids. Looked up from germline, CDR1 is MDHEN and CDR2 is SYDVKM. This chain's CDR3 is CASSLRQLEAFF.

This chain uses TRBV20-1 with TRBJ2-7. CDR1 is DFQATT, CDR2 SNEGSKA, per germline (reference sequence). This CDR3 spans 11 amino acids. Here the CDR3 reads CSAYTGYEQYF.

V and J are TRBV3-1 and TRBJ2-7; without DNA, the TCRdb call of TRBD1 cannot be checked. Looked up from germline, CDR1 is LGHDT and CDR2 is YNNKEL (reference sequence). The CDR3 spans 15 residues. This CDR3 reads CASSQDLTPGGEQYF.

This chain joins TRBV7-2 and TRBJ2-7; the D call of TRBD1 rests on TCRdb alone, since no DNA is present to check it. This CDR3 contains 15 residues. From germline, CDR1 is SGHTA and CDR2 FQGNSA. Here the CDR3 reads CASSPKGGAYYEQYF.

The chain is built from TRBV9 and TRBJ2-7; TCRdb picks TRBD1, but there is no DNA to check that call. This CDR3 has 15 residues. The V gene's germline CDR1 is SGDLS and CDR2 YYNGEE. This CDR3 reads CASSVEETGSYEQYF.

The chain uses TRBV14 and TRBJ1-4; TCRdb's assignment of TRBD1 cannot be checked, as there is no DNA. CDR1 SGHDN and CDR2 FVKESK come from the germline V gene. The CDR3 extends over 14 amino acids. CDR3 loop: CASSQGLNREKLFF.

This CDR3 is CSASSQGRLMNTEAFF. This chain uses TRBV20-1 with TRBJ1-1; as DNA is missing, the TRBD1 call by TCRdb cannot be tested. CDR1 DFQATT and CDR2 SNEGSKA come from the germline V gene (reference sequence). The CDR3 runs 16 residues.

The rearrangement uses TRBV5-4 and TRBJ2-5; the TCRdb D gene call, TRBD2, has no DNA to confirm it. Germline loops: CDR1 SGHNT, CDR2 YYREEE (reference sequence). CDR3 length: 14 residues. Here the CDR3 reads CASSLEDYLETQYF.

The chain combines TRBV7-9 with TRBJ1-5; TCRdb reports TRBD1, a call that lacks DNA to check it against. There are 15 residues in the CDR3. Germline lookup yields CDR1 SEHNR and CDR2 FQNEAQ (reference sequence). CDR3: CASSPDQGIKQPQHF.

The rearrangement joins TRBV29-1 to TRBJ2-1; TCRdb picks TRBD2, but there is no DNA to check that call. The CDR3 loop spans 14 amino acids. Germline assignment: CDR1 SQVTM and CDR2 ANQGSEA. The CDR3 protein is CSTRTSGSHNEQFF.

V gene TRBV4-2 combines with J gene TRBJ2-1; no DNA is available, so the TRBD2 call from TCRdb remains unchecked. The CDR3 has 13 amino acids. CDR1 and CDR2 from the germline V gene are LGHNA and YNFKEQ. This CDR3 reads CAGSQRLENEQFF.

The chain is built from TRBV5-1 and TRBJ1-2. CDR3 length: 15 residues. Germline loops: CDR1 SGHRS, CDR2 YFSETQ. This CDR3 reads CASSLALGGGRGYTF.

The CDR3 loop reads CSATLRSSTDTQYF. The rearrangement uses TRBV20-1 and TRBJ2-3. CDR3 length: 14 amino acids. The germline gives CDR1 DFQATT, CDR2 SNEGSKA (reference sequence).

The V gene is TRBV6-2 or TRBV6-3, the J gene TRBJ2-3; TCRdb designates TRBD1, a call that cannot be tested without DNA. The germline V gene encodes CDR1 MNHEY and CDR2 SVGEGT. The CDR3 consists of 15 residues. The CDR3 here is CASTGIGGSTDTQYF.

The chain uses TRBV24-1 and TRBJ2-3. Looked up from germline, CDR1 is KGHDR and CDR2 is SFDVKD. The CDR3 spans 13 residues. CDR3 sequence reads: CATSDPYTDTQYF.

CDR3 protein: CASSALSDTQYF. The V call is TRBV7-2, the J call TRBJ2-3. Germline-derived CDR1 and CDR2 are SGHTA and FQGNSA. CDR3 length: 12 amino acids.

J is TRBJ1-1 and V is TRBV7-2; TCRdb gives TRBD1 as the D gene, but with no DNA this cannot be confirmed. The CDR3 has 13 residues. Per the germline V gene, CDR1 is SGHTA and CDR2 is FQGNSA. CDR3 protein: CASSLEGGPEAFF.

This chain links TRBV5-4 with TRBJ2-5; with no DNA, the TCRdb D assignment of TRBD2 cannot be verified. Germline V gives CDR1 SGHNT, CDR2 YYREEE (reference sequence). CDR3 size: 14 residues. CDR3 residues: CASSRWGGQETQYF.

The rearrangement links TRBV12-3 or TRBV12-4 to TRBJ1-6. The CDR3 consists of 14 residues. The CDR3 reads CASSFQGKNSPLHF.

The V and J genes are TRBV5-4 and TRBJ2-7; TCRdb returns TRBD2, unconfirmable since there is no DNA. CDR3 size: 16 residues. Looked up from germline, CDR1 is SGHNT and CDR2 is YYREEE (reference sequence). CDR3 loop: CASSSPGLAGIYEQYF.

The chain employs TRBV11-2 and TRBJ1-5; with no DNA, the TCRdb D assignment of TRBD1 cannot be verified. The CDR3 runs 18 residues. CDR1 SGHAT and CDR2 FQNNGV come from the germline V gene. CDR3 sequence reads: CASSSYAGGLVSNQPQHF. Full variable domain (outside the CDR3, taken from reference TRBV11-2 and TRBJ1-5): EAGVAQSPRYKIIEKRQSVAFWCNPISGHATLYWYQQILGQGPKLLIQFQNNGVVDDSQLPKDRFSAERLKGVDSTLKIQPAKLEDSAVYLCASSSYAGGLVSNQPQHFGDGTRLSIL.

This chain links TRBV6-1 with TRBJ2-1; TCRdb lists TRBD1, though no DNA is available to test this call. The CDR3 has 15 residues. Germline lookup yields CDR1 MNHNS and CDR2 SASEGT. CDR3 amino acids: CASRMPGQVANEQFF.

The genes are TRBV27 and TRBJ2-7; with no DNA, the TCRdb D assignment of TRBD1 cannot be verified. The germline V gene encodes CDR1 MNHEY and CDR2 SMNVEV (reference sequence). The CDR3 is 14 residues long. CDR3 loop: CASSLVWTGDEQYF.

The CDR3: CSARDWSPPAYEQFF. V is TRBV20-1 and J is TRBJ2-1; TCRdb gives TRBD2 as the D gene, but with no DNA this cannot be confirmed. This CDR3 comprises 15 residues. Looked up from germline, CDR1 is DFQATT and CDR2 is SNEGSKA (reference sequence).